The present entry profiles one T cell receptor beta chain with its context. Its specificity is unknown. Relative to the germline gene, one junction end is altered; a read error may explain this. These data belong to a study of OX40 agonist ivuxolimab in advanced cancers. Study in general: Clinicians treated patients with ivuxolimab, an agonistic anti-OX40 (CD134) antibody. Every 2 weeks, ivuxolimab was infused into the patients intravenously at between 0.01 and 10 mg/kg. Study-wide results and limits: In CD8+ T cells, expanded clones were on average more numerous than in CD4+.

Generated by immunoSEQ multiplex PCR, the TCRdb table keeps only in-frame clones and is missing some. The sample shows tens of thousands of clones, 80% to 90% of them seen only once. The CDR3 loop spans 15 amino acids. CDR1 and CDR2 from the germline V gene are MGHRA and YSYEKL. Peripheral blood came from all dose cohorts at three timepoints. The chain combines TRBV4-1 with TRBJ2-7; 11 bases line up with TRBD2. The sequence came from an adult with an advanced solid tumor such as melanoma, head and neck, liver or kidney cancer. The source was CD4+ or CD8+ T cells sorted from blood, collected in a trial of the OX40 agonist ivuxolimab. CDR3 residues: CASSLGLAEPYEQYF. The CDR3 DNA reads as TGTGCCAGCAGCTTGGGACTAGCGGAGCCCTACGAGCAGTACTTC.